One and the same sample provided the 7 T cell receptor beta chains below, sequenced in a study of T cells after yellow fever vaccination. TCRdb reprocessed the 5' RACE reads via MiXCR and lists one record per CDR3 protein. Here the sample spans more than 300,000 distinct CDR3 sequences, roughly a tenth being singletons. The sample in question was CD4+ T cells sorted from PBMCs, obtained 45 days after the yellow fever booster vaccination. All receptors derive from a man in his late teens or twenties who received the YFV17D yellow fever vaccine.

CDR3 residues: CASSLTKNRESYNEQFF. As DNA, the CDR3 is TGTGCCAGCAGCTTGACGAAGAACCGGGAATCCTACAATGAGCAGTTCTTC. The genes are TRBV5-6 and TRBJ2-1, with a possible D match to TRBD2 (5 bases). V was shortened by 1 base and J by 1 base, with 15 bases between the two germline ends. The CDR3 covers 17 residues. Germline assignment: CDR1 SGHDT and CDR2 YYEEEE.

As concerns this clonotype: Since the CDR3 does not end with the conserved phenylalanine or tryptophan, this likely comes from a read error. The chain recombines TRBV5-1 with TRBJ2-1; no reliable D call. CDR1 is SGHRS, CDR2 YFSETQ, per germline. The CDR3 is made up of 12 amino acids. CDR3 region: CASSLNRNVQFL. The CDR3 nucleotides read TGCGCCAGCAGCTTGAACAGAAATGTGCAGTTCTTG.

The rearrangement joins TRBV27 to TRBJ2-7; D unresolved. CDR3 size: 13 residues. V gave up 5 bases and J gave up 2 bases, with 10 bases separating them. Germline V gene sequence: CDR1 MNHEY, CDR2 SMNVEV (reference sequence). CDR3 sequence (DNA): TGTGCCAGCAGTCAAAACCTTCCCTACGAGCAGTACTTC. The encoded protein is CASSQNLPYEQYF.

The rearrangement uses TRBV12-3 or TRBV12-4 and TRBJ2-1, with D uncertain. The CDR3 has 14 amino acids. Trimming stripped 3 bases from V and 5 bases from J, with 11 bases between. In nucleotides, the CDR3 is TGTGCCAGCAGTTTTTCTAACAGAGACAATGAGCAGTTCTTC. Translation gives CASSFSNRDNEQFF.

This clonotype showed up just a few times. J is TRBJ2-1 and V is TRBV20-1, with 13 bases aligning to TRBD2. The germline V gene has CDR1 DFQATT and CDR2 SNEGSKA (reference sequence). This CDR3 is 15 amino acids long. Trimming at V came to 4 bases and at J to 7 bases, leaving 7 bases not matched to a gene. CDR3 in amino acids: CSAIGGLAGLNEQFF. The DNA for the CDR3 is TGCAGTGCTATCGGGGGACTAGCGGGGTTGAATGAGCAGTTCTTC.

This chain uses TRBV6-2 or TRBV6-3 with TRBJ1-5, with 7 bases lining up with TRBD1. Unmatched junction bases numbered 7, after V lost 5 bases and J lost 0 bases. The CDR3 totals 16 residues. The germline gives CDR1 MNHEY, CDR2 SVGEGT. The DNA of the CDR3 is TGTGCCAGCAGTCTTTCACAGGGGTATAGCAATCAGCCCCAGCATTTT. Protein: CASSLSQGYSNQPQHF.

Only a few counts were recorded for this clonotype. The CDR3 DNA reads as TGTGCCAGCAGTTGGGACAGGCGAAATCAGCCCCAGCATTTT. Its protein product is CASSWDRRNQPQHF. V and J are TRBV6-5 and TRBJ1-5; TRBD1 matches at 8 bases. The CDR3 has 14 residues. V was pared by 4 bases and J by 4 bases, with 3 bases of the junction left unmatched. Germline V gives CDR1 MNHEY, CDR2 SVGAGI.